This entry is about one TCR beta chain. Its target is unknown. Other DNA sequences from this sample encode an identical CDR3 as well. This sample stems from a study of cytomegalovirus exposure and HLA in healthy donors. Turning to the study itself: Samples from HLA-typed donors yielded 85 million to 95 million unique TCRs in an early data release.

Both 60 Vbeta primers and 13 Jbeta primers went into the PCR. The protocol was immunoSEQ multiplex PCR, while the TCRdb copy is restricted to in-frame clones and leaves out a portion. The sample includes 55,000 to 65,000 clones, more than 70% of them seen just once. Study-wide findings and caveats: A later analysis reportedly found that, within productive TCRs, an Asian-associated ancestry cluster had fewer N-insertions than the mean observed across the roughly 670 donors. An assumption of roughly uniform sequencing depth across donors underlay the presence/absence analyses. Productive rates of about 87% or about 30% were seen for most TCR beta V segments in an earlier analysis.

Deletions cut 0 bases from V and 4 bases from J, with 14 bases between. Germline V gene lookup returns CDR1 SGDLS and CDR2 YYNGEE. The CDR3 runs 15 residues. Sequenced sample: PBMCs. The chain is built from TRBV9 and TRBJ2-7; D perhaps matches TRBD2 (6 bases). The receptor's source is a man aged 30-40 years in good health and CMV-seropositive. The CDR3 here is CASSVGGTSAYEQYF. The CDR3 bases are TGTGCCAGCAGCGTAGGCGGGACCTCGGCTTACGAGCAGTACTTC.